A selection of T cell receptor beta chains follows, all from one sample in a study of Graves' ophthalmopathy and Graves' hyperthyroidism. TCRdb called the multiplex PCR reads again in MiXCR, with one record for every CDR3 protein. The data hold 650,000 to 900,000 distinct CDR3 sequences, with around 40% observed a single time. The sequenced material came from peripheral blood. The receptors were gathered from an adult man with Graves' ophthalmopathy. The CDR3 runs from the conserved cysteine through the conserved F or W. The order of the fields is clone size, J gene, D gene, V gene, CDR3 DNA, CDR3 protein. The D gene is left open where the match is weak. Clone size is shown for a subset of rows, as once, few, many or a class of expanded clone.

>NA|TRBJ1-3|NA|TRBV7-8
TGTGCCTGCGTAGTCGCCTACTCTGGAAACACCATATATTTT
CACVVAYSGNTIYF
>NA|TRBJ2-6|NA|TRBV7-9
TGTGCCAGCAGCTTAGGACAGAACTCTGGGGCCAACGTCCTGACTTTC
CASSLGQNSGANVLTF
>NA|TRBJ2-7|NA|TRBV19
TGTGCCAGTAGTGAAGGGGCCAGCTCCTACGAGCAGTACTTC
CASSEGASSYEQYF
>NA|TRBJ1-4|NA|TRBV19
TGTGCCAGTACCGCGATGCTGGCTAATGAAAAACTGTTTTTT
CASTAMLANEKLFF
>NA|TRBJ2-6|NA|TRBV24-1
TGTGCCACCAGTGATCCGACAGGGGCCAACGTCCTGACTTTC
CATSDPTGANVLTF
>few|TRBJ2-7|NA|TRBV7-9
TGTGCCAGCAGCTTAGGGGGAAGTAGTGGATACTCCTACGAGCAGTACTTC
CASSLGGSSGYSYEQYF
>few|TRBJ1-4|NA|TRBV11-2
TGTGCCAGCAGCTCCCCGGGACGGTTTAATGAAAAACTGTTTTTT
CASSSPGRFNEKLFF
>few|TRBJ2-7|NA|TRBV18
TGTGCCAGCCAAAGAGGGGCTGGGTCCGACGAGCAGTACTTC
CASQRGAGSDEQYF
>NA|TRBJ1-2|NA|TRBV9
TGTGCCAGCAGCGCCGGGGGCTACACCTTC
CASSAGGYTF
>many|TRBJ2-7|TRBD1|TRBV27
TGTGCCAGCAGTTTCGACAGGGGATACGAGCAGTACTTC
CASSFDRGYEQYF
>NA|TRBJ1-5|NA|TRBV19
TGTGCCAGTAGTATGCGTACAAATAATCAGCCCCAGCAGTTT
CASSMRTNNQPQQF
>once|TRBJ2-5|TRBD1|TRBV29-1
TGCAGCGTTGGCGGACAGGGGGTCGTGGGGGAGACCCAGTACTTC
CSVGGQGVVGETQYF
>NA|TRBJ2-7|NA|TRBV7-2
TGTGCCAGCAGCCCCGTCGAGGGCGGCGGGGCCTACGAGCAGTACTTC
CASSPVEGGGAYEQYF
>NA|TRBJ2-3|TRBD2|TRBV11-2
TGTGCCAGCAGCCCTAGCGGGAGGGCCGATACGCAGTATTTT
CASSPSGRADTQYF
>many|TRBJ2-6|NA|TRBV15
TGTGCCACCAGTAGAGGATCTGGGGCCAACGTCCTGACTTTC
CATSRGSGANVLTF
>NA|TRBJ1-1|NA|TRBV12-3/TRBV12-4
TGTGCCAGCAGTTTATCAGGTTTCGGCACTGAAGCTTTCTTT
CASSLSGFGTEAFF
>many|TRBJ1-5|NA|TRBV20-1
TGCAGTGCTAGTCGGGGCGGAGGGAGCAATCAGCCCCAGCATTTT
CSASRGGGSNQPQHF